The 8 T cell receptor beta chains reported below all come from one sample, sequenced in a study of blood T cell repertoires in COVID-19. Assay used: immunoSEQ multiplex PCR; TCRdb lists only in-frame clones, some missing. The table lists about 41,000 clones, 88% of them singletons. The specimen was peripheral blood. The receptors were gathered from a human donor in a cohort sampled during active COVID-19.

This chain uses TRBV9 with TRBJ1-3; tentatively, D is TRBD1 (6 bases). Trimming stripped 5 bases from V and 0 bases from J, with 9 bases between. Germline CDR1 SGDLS, CDR2 YYNGEE. This CDR3 has 14 residues. DNA of the CDR3: TGTGCCAGCAGTGACAGGATCTCTGGAAACACCATATATTTT. It is translated as CASSDRISGNTIYF.

This sequence joins TRBV28 and TRBJ2-1; D possibly corresponds to TRBD2 (6 bases). The CDR3 extends over 14 amino acids. V was cut by 3 bases and J by 10 bases, with 16 bases left in between. Germline lookup yields CDR1 MDHEN and CDR2 SYDVKM. CDR3: CASSFGGVGREQFF. Written as DNA, the CDR3 is TGTGCCAGCAGTTTCGGTGGGGTTGGGAGGGAGCAGTTCTTC.

The gene calls are TRBV18 and TRBJ2-2; 8 bases align to TRBD2. CDR1 is KGHSH and CDR2 is LQKENI in the germline V gene. V gave up 6 bases and J gave up 1 base; unmatched junction bases: 1. This CDR3 has 14 amino acids. As DNA, the CDR3 is TGTGCCAGCTCCAGCGGGGGGAACACCGGGGAGCTGTTTTTT. This codes for CASSSGGNTGELFF.

The chain recombines TRBV10-1 with TRBJ2-3; D possibly corresponds to TRBD1 (7 bases). The CDR3 is made up of 14 amino acids. Trimming took 6 bases from V and 4 from J, leaving 14 bases between them. The germline CDR1 and CDR2 sequences are WNHNN and SYGVQD (reference sequence). The CDR3 DNA reads as TGCGCCAGCAGCTCACAGGGGAGGCCAGATACGCAGTATTTT. It translates to CASSSQGRPDTQYF.

V is TRBV24-1 and J is TRBJ2-1, with no clear D. The CDR3 is 11 residues long. Germline V lookup: CDR1 KGHDR, CDR2 SFDVKD. Between the trimmed V and J ends, which lost 4 bases and 7 bases, there was a span of 4 bases. The DNA for the CDR3 is TGTGCCACCAGTGAACGGAATGAGCAGTTCTTC. Protein sequence: CATSERNEQFF.

V usage is TRBV6-1 and J usage is TRBJ2-7; a possible D gene is TRBD1 (5 bases). V lost 1 base to trimming and J lost 1 base, with 17 bases between them. Germline V lookup: CDR1 MNHNS, CDR2 SASEGT. The CDR3 has 17 residues. Here the CDR3 reads CASSEGAGRVGSYEQYF. CDR3 coding DNA: TGTGCCAGCAGTGAAGGGGCTGGCAGGGTCGGGTCCTACGAGCAGTACTTC.

CDR3: CASSLAGASEKLFF. The CDR3 nucleotides are TGTGCCAGCAGTTTAGCAGGGGCAAGTGAAAAACTGTTTTTT. The V and J genes are TRBV28 and TRBJ1-4, with D possibly being TRBD1 (6 bases). Germline V gene sequence: CDR1 MDHEN, CDR2 SYDVKM. This CDR3 comprises 14 residues. V was trimmed by 2 bases and J by 7 bases, leaving 11 bases between them.

The gene calls are TRBV28 and TRBJ2-7; 13 positions agree with TRBD2. The CDR3 is 17 residues long. Per germline, CDR1 MDHEN and CDR2 SYDVKM. The V segment lost 2 bases and the J segment 4 bases; nucleotides outside the gene matches: 8. The CDR3 loop is CASSLPPLLAGGYEQYF. For the CDR3, the DNA is TGTGCCAGCAGTTTACCCCCCCTACTAGCGGGAGGGTACGAGCAGTACTTC. The complete variable domain, with remaining parts taken from reference TRBV28 and TRBJ2-7, reads DVKVTQSSRYLVKRTGEKVFLECVQDMDHENMFWYRQDPGLGLRLIYFSYDVKMKEKGDIPEGYSVSREKKERFSLILESASTNQTSMYLCASSLPPLLAGGYEQYFGPGTRLTVT.